This T cell receptor (beta chain) was recovered during a study of beta chain features in type 1 diabetes. One heparinised blood draw, averaging about 116 mL, came from each donor. cDNA synthesis used the whole RNA isolate, giving expressed TCRB sequences. The assay was immunoSEQ multiplex PCR, and TCRdb's table has in-frame clones only and misses some. The sample shows approximately 160,000 clones, roughly 8.1% of them seen only once. This clone occurred a few times. Trimming removed 8 bases from V and 6 bases from J; junction bases left unmatched: 3. The CDR3 extends over 12 amino acids. Germline CDR1 is SGHRS and CDR2 is YFSETQ.

The sequencing sample was made of central memory CD4+ T cells from blood. This TCR was recovered from a man in his late teens or twenties in good health. V usage is TRBV5-1 and J usage is TRBJ1-4; 8 nucleotides align to TRBD1. The CDR3 bases are TGCGCCAGTGGACAGGGAGATGAAAAACTGTTTTTT. Translated, it gives CASGQGDEKLFF.